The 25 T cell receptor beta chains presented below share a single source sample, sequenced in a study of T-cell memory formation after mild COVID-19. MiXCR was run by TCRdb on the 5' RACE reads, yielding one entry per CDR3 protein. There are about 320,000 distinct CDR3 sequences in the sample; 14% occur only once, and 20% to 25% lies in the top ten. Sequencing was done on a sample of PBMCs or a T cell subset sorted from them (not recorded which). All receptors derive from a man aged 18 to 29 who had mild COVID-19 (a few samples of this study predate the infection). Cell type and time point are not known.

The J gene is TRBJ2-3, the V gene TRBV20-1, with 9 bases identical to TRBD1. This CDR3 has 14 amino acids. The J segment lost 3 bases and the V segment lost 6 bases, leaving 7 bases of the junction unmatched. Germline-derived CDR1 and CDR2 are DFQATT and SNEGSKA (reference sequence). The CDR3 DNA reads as TGCAGTGCCCGGACAGGGGCAGGGACAGATACGCAGTATTTT. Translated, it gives CSARTGAGTDTQYF.

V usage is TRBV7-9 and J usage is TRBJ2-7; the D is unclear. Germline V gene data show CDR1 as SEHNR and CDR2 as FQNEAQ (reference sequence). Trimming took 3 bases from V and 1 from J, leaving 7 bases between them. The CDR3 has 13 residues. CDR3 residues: CASSFEESYEQYV. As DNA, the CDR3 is TGTGCCAGCAGCTTCGAAGAGTCCTACGAGCAGTACGTC.

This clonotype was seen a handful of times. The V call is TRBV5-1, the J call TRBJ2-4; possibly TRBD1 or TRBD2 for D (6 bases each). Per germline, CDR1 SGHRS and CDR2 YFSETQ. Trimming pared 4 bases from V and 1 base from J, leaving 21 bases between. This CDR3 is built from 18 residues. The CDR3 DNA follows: TGCGCCAGCAGCCTGAGGGGGGACACGGGGGCGGCCAAAAACATTCAGTACTTC. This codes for CASSLRGDTGAAKNIQYF.

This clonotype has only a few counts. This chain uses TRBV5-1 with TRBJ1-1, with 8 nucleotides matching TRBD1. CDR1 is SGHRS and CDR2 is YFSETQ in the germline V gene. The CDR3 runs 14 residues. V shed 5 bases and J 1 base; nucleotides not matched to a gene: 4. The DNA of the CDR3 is TGCGCCAGCAGAGGACAGGGAACGAACACTGAAGCTTTCTTT. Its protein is CASRGQGTNTEAFF. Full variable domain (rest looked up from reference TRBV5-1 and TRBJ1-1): KAGVTQTPRYLIKTRGQQVTLSCSPISGHRSVSWYQQTPGQGLQFLFEYFSETQRNKGNFPGRFSGRQFSNSRSEMNVSTLELGDSALYLCASRGQGTNTEAFFGQGTRLTVV.

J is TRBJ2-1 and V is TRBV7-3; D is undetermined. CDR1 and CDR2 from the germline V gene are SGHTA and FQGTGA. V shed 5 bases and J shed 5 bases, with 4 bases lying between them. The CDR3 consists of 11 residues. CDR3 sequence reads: CASSNHNEQFF. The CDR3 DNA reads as TGTGCCAGCAGCAACCACAATGAGCAGTTCTTC.

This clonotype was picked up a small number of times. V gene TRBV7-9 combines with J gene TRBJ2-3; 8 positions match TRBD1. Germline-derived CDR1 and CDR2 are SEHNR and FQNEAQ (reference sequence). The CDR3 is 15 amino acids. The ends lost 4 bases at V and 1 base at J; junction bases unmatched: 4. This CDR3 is CASSSDRAGTDTQYF. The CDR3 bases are TGTGCCAGCAGCTCGGACAGGGCTGGCACAGATACGCAGTATTTT. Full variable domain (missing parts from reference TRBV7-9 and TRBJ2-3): DTGVSQNPRHKITKRGQNVTFRCDPISEHNRLYWYRQTLGQGPEFLTYFQNEAQLEKSRLLSDRFSAERPKGSFSTLEIQRTEQGDSAMYLCASSSDRAGTDTQYFGPGTRLTVL.

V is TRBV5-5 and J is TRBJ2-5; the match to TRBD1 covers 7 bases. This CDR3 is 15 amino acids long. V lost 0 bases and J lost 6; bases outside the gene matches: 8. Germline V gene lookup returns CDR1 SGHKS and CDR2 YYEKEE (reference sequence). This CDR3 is CASSLGLTGLKTQYF. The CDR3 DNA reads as TGTGCCAGCAGCTTGGGATTGACAGGGCTCAAGACCCAGTACTTC.

CDR3 region: CASSAQGSTIYF. CDR3 in DNA: TGTGCCAGCAGTGCCCAGGGGAGCACCATATATTTT. The chain joins TRBV12-3 or TRBV12-4 to TRBJ1-3, with D tentatively TRBD1 (6 bases). Trimming removed 5 bases at V and 9 bases at J, with 11 bases between. CDR3 length: 12 residues.

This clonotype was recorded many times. The CDR3 nucleotides read TGTGCCAGCAGCCCCGGACAGGGGGCCCAAGAGACCCAGTACTTC. It is translated as CASSPGQGAQETQYF. The V and J genes are TRBV7-7 and TRBJ2-5; TRBD1 aligns across 11 bases. Per germline, CDR1 SSHAT and CDR2 FNYEAQ (reference sequence). This CDR3 is 15 amino acids long. J lost 1 base, V lost 5 bases, and 3 bases had no gene match. The full variable domain, its missing parts supplied by reference TRBV7-7 and TRBJ2-5, is GAGVSQSPRYKVTKRGQDVTLRCDPISSHATLYWYQQALGQGPEFLTYFNYEAQPDKSGLPSDRFSAERPEGSISTLTIQRTEQRDSAMYRCASSPGQGAQETQYFGPGTRLLVL.

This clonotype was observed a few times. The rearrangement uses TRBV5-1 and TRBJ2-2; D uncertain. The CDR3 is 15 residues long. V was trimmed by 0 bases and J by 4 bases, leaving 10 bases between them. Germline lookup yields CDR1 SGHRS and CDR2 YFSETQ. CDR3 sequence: CASSLVGVSTGELFF. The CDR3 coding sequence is TGCGCCAGCAGCTTGGTTGGGGTTTCCACCGGGGAGCTGTTTTTT. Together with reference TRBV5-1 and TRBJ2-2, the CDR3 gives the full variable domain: KAGVTQTPRYLIKTRGQQVTLSCSPISGHRSVSWYQQTPGQGLQFLFEYFSETQRNKGNFPGRFSGRQFSNSRSEMNVSTLELGDSALYLCASSLVGVSTGELFFGEGSRLTVL.

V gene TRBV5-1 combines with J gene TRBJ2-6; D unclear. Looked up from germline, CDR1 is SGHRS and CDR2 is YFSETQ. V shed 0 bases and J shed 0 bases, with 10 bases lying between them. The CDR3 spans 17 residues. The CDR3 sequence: CASSLGGTLSGANVLTF. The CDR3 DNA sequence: TGCGCCAGCAGCTTGGGGGGTACCCTCTCTGGGGCCAACGTCCTGACTTTC.

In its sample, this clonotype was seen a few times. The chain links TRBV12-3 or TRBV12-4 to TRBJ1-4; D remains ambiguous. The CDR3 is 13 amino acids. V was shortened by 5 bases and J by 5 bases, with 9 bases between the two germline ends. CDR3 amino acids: CASSPNLNEKLFF. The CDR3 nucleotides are TGTGCCAGCAGTCCCAACTTGAATGAAAAACTGTTTTTT.

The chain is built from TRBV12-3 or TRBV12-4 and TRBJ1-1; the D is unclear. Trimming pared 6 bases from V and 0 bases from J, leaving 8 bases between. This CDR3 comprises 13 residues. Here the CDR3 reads CASREAMNTEAFF. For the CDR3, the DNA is TGTGCCAGCAGGGAGGCAATGAACACTGAAGCTTTCTTT.

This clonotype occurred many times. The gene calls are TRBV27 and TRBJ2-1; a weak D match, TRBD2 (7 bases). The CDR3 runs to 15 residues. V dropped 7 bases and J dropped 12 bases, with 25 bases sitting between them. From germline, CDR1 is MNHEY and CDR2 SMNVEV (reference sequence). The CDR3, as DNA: TGTGCCAGCACCTCTGGGGGAGGGCCGGCGGGGGCGCAGTTCTTC. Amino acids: CASTSGGGPAGAQFF.

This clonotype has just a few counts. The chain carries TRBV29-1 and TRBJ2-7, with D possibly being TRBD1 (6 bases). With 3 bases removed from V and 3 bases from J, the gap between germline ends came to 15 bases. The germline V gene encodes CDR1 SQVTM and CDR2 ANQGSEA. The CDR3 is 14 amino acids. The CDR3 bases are TGCAGCGTTGAGGGCCAGGGGAAAGACTACGAGCAGTACTTC. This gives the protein CSVEGQGKDYEQYF.

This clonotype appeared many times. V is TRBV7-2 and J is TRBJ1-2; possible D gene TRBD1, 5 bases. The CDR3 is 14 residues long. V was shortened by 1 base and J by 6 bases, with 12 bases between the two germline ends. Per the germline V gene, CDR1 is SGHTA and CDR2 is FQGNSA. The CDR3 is CASSLVGRADGYTF. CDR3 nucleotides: TGTGCCAGCAGCTTAGTGGGCAGGGCTGATGGCTACACCTTC.

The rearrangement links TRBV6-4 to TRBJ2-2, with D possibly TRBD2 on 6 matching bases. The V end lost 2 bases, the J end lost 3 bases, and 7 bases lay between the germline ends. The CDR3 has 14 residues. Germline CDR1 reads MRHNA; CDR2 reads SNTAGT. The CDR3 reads CASSDASDTGELFF. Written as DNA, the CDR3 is TGTGCCAGCAGTGACGCTAGCGACACCGGGGAGCTGTTTTTT.

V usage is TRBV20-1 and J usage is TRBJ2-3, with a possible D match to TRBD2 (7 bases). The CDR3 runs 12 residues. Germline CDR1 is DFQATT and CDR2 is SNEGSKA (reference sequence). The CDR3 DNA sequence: TGCGGGGGGGCAGAAAGCACAGATACGCAGTATTTT. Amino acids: CGGAESTDTQYF.

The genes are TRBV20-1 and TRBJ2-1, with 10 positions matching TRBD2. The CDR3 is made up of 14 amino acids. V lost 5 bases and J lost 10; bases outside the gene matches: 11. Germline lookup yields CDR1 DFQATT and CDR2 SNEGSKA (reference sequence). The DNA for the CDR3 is TGCAGTGCTCTCAGCGGGGGGGCGGGTAGAGAGCAGTTCTTC. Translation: CSALSGGAGREQFF.

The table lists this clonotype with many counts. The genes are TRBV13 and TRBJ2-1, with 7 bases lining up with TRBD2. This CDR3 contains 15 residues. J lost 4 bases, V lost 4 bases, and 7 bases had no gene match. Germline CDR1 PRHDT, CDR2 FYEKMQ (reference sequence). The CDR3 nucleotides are TGTGCCAGCAGCTCCAGACGGCGGGGGTACAATGAGCAGTTCTTC. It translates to CASSSRRRGYNEQFF. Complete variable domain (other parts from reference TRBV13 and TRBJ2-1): AAGVIQSPRHLIKEKRETATLKCYPIPRHDTVYWYQQGPGQDPQFLISFYEKMQSDKGSIPDRFSAQQFSDYHSELNMSSLELGDSALYFCASSSRRRGYNEQFFGPGTRLTVL.

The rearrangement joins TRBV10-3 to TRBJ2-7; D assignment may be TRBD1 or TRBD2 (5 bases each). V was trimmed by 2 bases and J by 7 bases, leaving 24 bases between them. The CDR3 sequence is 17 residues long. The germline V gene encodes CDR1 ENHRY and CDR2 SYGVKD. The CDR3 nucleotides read TGTGCCATCAGTGAGGAGGGGATGGGGCCCAACCTGGAGGAGCAGTACTTC. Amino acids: CAISEEGMGPNLEEQYF.

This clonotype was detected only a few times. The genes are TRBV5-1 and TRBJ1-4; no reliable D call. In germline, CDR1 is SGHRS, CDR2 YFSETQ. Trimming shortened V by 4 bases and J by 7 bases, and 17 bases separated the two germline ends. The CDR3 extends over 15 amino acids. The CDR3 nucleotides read TGCGCCAGCAGCATTCGGACGTCAAGAGGTGAAAAACTGTTTTTT. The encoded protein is CASSIRTSRGEKLFF.

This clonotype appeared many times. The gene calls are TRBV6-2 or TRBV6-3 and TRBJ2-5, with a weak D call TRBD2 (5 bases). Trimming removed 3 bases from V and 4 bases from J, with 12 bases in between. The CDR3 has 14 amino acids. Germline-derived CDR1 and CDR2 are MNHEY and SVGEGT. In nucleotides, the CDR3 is TGTGCCAGCAGTTATAGACGGACTCCAGAGACCCAGTACTTC. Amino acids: CASSYRRTPETQYF.

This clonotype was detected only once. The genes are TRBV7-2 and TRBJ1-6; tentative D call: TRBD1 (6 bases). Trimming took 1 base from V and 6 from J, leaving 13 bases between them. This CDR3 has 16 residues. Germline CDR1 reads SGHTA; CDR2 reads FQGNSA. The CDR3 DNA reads TGTGCCAGCAGCTTAGGGCCGGACAGCCTTAATTCACCCCTCCACTTT. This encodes CASSLGPDSLNSPLHF.

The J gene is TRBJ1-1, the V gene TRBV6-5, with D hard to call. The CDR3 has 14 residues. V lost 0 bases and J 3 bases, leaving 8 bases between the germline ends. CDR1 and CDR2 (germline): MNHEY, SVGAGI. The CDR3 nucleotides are TGTGCCAGCAGTTACTCGCCCCAGGACACTGAAGCTTTCTTT. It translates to CASSYSPQDTEAFF.